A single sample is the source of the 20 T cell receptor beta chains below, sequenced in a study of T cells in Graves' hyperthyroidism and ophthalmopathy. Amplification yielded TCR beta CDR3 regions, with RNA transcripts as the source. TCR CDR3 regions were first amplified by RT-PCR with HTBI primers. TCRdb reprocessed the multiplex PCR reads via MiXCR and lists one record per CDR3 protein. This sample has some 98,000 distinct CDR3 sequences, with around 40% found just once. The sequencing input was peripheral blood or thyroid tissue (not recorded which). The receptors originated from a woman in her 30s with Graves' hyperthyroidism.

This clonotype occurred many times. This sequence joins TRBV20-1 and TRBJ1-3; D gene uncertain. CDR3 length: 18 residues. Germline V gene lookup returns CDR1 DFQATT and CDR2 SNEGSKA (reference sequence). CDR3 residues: CNNGLMTVQSGAGNTIYF. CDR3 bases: TGCAATAATGGATTAATGACCGTTCAGTCCGGAGCAGGAAACACCATATATTTT.

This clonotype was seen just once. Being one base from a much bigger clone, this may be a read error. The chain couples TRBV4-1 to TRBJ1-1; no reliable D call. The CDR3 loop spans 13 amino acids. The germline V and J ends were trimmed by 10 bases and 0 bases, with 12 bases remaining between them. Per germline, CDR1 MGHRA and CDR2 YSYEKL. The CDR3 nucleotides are TGCGCCACCCGAGGACCCTTGAACACTGAAGCTTTCTTT. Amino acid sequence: CATRGPLNTEAFF.

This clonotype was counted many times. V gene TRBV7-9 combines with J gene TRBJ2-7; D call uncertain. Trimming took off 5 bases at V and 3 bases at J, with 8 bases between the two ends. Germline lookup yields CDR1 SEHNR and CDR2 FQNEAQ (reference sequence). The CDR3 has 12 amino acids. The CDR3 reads CASSPRGYEQYF. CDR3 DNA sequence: TGTGCCAGCAGCCCTCGAGGCTACGAGCAGTACTTC.

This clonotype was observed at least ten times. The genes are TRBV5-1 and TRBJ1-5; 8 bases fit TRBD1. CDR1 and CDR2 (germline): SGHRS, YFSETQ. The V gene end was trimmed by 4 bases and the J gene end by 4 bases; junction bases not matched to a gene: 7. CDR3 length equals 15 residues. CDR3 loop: CASSRDRFENQPQHF. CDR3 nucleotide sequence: TGCGCCAGCAGCCGGGACAGGTTTGAAAATCAGCCCCAGCATTTT.

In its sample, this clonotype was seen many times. This CDR3 is CASTLGPNQETQYF. CDR3 nucleotide sequence: TGTGCCAGTACCTTGGGACCGAACCAAGAGACCCAGTACTTC. The rearrangement uses TRBV19 and TRBJ2-5; D assignment may be TRBD1 or TRBD2 (5 bases each). Germline lookup yields CDR1 LNHDA and CDR2 SQIVND (reference sequence). Trimming removed 7 bases from V and 0 bases from J, with 12 bases in between. The CDR3 spans 14 residues.

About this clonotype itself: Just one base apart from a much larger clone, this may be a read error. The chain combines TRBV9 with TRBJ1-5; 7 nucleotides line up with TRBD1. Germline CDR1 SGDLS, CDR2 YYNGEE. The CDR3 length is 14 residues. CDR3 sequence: CASSQGQVGEPRHF. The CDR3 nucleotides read TGTGCCAGCAGCCAAGGACAGGTCGGTGAGCCCCGGCATTTT.

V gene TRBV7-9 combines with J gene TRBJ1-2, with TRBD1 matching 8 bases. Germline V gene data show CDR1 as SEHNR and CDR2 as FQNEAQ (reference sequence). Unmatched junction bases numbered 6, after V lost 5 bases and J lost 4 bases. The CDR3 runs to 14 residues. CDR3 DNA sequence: TGTGCCAGCAGCGCCGCAACAGGGGGCTATGGCTACACCTTC. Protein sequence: CASSAATGGYGYTF.

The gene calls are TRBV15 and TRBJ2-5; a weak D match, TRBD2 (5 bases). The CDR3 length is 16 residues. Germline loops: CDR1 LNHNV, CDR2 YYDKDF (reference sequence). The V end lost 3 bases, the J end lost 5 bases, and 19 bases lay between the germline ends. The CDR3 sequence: CATSSQDPGWSETQYF. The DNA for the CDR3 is TGTGCCACCAGCAGCCAAGACCCGGGGTGGTCGGAGACCCAGTACTTC.

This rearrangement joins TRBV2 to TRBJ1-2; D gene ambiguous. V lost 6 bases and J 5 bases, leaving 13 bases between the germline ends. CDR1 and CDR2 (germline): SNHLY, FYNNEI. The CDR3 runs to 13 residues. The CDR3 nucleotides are TGTGCCAGCAGCGGAGGAATTGAATATGGCTACACCTTC. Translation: CASSGGIEYGYTF.

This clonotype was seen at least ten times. The CDR3 region has the DNA TGTGCCAGCAGCCTTCGTCCGGGGACGCCGGCATTCGAAGGCTACACCTTC. Translation: CASSLRPGTPAFEGYTF. The chain couples TRBV6-1 to TRBJ1-2; perhaps TRBD1 as D (5 bases). Germline V lookup: CDR1 MNHNS, CDR2 SASEGT. The V end lost 6 bases, the J end lost 8 bases, and 28 bases lay between the germline ends. CDR3 length: 17 amino acids.

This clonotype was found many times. The CDR3 spells CSATKEENYGYTF. As DNA, the CDR3 is TGCAGTGCCACTAAGGAGGAGAACTATGGCTACACCTTC. This chain uses TRBV20-1 with TRBJ1-2; unclear D gene. Per germline, CDR1 DFQATT and CDR2 SNEGSKA (reference sequence). The CDR3 is 13 residues long. Trimming removed 6 bases from V and 2 bases from J, with 13 bases in between.

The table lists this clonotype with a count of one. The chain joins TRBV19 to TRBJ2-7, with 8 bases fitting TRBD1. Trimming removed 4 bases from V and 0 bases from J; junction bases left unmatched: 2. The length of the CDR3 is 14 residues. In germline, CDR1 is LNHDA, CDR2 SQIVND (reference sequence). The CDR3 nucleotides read TGTGCCAGTAGTACCGGGACAGGCTCCTACGAGCAGTACTTC. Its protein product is CASSTGTGSYEQYF.

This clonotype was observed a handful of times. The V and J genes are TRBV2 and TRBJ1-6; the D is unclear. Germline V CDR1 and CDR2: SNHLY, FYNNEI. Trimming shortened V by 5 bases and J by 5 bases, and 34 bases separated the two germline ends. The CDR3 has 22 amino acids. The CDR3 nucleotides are TGTGCCAGCAGTTTTGGGCCTGGTTTTTTAGAATGGGAACAACCCGATAATTCACCCCTCCACTTT. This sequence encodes CASSFGPGFLEWEQPDNSPLHF.

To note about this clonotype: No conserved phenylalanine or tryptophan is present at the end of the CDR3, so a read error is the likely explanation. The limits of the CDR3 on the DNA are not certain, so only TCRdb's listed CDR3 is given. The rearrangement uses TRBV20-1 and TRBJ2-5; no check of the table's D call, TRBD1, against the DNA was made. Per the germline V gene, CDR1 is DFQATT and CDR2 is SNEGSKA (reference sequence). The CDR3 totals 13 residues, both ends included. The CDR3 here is CSAPQGYGYTFGS.

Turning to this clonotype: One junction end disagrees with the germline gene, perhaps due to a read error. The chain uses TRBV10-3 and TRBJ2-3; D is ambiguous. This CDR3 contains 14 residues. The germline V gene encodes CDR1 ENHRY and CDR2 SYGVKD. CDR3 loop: CASSPEAAGDTQYF. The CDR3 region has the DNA TGTGCCAGCAGTCCCGAGGCGGCCGGGGATACGCAGTATTTT.

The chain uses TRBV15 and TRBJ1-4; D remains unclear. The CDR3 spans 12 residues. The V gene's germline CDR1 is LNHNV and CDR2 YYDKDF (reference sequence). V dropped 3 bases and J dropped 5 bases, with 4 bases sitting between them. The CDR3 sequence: CATSRINEKLFF. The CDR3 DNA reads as TGTGCCACCAGCAGGATAAATGAAAAACTGTTTTTT. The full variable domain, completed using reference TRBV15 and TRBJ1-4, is DAMVIQNPRYQVTQFGKPVTLSCSQTLNHNVMYWYQQKSSQAPKLLFHYYDKDFNNEADTPDNFQSRRPNTSFCFLDIRSPGLGDTAMYLCATSRINEKLFFGSGTQLSVL.

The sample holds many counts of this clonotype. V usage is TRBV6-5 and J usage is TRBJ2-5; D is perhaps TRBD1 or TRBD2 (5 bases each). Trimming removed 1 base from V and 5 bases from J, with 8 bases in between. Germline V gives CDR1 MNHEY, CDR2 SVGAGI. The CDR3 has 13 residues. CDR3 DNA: TGTGCCAGCAGTTACTTCGGGGCGGAGACCCAGTACTTC. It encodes CASSYFGAETQYF.

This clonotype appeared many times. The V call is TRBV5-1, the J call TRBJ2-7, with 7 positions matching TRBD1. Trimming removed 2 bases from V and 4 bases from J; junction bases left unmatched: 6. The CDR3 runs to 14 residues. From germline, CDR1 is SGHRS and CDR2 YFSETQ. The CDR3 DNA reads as TGCGCCAGCAGCTTAGACAGGGCACTATACGAGCAGTACTTC. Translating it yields CASSLDRALYEQYF.

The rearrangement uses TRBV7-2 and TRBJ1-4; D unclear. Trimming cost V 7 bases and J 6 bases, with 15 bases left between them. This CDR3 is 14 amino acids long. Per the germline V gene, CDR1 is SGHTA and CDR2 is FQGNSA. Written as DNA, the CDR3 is TGTGCCAGCACCAGACACCAAGAGGATGAAAAACTGTTTTTT. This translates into CASTRHQEDEKLFF.

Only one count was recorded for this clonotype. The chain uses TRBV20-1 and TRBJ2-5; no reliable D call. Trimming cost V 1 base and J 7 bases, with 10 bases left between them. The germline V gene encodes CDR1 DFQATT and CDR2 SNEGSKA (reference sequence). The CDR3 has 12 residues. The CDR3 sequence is CSARVSDGTQYF. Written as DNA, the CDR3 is TGCAGTGCTAGAGTATCGGACGGGACCCAGTACTTC.